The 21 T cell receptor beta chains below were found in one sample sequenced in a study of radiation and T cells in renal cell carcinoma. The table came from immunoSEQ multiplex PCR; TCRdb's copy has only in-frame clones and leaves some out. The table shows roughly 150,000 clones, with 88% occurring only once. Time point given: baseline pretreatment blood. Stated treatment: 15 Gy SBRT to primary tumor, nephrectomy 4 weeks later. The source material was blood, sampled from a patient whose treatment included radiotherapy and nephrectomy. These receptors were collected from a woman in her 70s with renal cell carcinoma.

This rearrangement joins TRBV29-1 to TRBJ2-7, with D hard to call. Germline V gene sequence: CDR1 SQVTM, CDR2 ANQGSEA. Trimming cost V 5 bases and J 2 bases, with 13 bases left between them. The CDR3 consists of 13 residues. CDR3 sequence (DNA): TGCAGCGTTAAAAACAGAACCACCTACGAGCAGTACTTC. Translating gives CSVKNRTTYEQYF.

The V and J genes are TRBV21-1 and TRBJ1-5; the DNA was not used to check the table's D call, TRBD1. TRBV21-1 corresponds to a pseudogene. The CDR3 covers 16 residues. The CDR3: CASSKGKGGNHQPQHF. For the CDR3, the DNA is TGTGCCAGCAGCAAAGGCAAAGGGGGCAACCATCAGCCCCAGCATTTT.

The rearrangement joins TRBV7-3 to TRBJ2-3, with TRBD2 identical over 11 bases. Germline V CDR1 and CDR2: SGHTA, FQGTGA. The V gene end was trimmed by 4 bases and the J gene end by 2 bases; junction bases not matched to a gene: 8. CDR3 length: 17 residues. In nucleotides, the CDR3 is TGTGCCAGCAGCTCACGGGCTAGCGGGGGGATCACAGATACGCAGTATTTT. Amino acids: CASSSRASGGITDTQYF.

CDR3 amino acids: CASHSGGGKETQYF. The CDR3 DNA is TGTGCCTCACATAGCGGGGGGGGAAAAGAGACCCAGTACTTC. The V gene is TRBV10-3, the J gene TRBJ2-5; 11 positions match TRBD2. V shed 11 bases, J shed 3 bases, and the junction held 8 bases outside the gene matches. The CDR3 is 14 residues long. Germline V gene sequence: CDR1 ENHRY, CDR2 SYGVKD.

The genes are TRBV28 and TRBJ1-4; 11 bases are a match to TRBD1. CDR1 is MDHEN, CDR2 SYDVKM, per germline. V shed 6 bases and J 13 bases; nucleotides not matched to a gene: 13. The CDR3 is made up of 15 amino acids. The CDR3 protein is CASRPPRTGGWGLFF. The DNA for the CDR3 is TGTGCCAGCAGGCCTCCTCGGACAGGGGGCTGGGGACTGTTTTTT.

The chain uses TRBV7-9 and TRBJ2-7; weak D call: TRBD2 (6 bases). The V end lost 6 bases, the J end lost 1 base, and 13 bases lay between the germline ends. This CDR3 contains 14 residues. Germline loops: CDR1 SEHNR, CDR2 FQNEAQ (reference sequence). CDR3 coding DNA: TGTGCCAGCAGACAGGCGGGAAGGTCCTACGAGCAGTACTTC. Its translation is CASRQAGRSYEQYF.

CDR3 in amino acids: CASRQLLTGVPYNSPLHF. The CDR3 region has the DNA TGTGCCAGCAGGCAACTACTCACAGGGGTGCCCTATAATTCACCCCTCCACTTT. V gene TRBV27 combines with J gene TRBJ1-6, with 7 bases that match TRBD1. Germline-derived CDR1 and CDR2 are MNHEY and SMNVEV (reference sequence). Losses at the gene ends were 6 bases for V and 2 bases for J; bases not matched to a gene: 13. The CDR3 extends over 18 amino acids.

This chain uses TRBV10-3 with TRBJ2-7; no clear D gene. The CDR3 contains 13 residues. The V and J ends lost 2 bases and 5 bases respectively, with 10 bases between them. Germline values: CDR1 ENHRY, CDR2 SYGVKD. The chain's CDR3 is CAISEDGPNEQYF. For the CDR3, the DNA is TGTGCCATCAGTGAGGACGGCCCTAACGAGCAGTACTTC.

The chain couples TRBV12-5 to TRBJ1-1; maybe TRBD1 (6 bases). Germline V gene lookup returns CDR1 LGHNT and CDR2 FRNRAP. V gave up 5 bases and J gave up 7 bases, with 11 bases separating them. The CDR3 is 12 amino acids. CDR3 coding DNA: TGTGCTAGTGGTCACCCCAGGGGTGAAGCTTTCTTT. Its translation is CASGHPRGEAFF.

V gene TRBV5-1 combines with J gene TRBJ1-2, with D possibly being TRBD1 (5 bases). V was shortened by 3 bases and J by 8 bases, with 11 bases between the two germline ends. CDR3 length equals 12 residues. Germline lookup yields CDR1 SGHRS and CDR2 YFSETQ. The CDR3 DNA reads TGCGCCAGCAGCTGGGACCGAGGCGGCTACACCTTC. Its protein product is CASSWDRGGYTF.

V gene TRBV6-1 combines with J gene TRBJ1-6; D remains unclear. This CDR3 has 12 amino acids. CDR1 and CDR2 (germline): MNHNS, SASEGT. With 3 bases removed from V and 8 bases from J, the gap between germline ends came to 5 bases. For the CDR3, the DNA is TGTGCCAGCAGTGACGGGGATTCACCCCTCCACTTT. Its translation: CASSDGDSPLHF.

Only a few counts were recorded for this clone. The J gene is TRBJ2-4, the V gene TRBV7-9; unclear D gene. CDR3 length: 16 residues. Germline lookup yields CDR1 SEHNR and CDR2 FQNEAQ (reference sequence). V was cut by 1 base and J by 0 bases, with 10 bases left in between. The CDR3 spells CASSLVGRIAKNIQYF. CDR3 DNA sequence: TGTGCCAGCAGCTTAGTAGGGCGGATAGCCAAAAACATTCAGTACTTC. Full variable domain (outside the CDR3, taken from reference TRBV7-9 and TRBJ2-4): DTGVSQNPRHKITKRGQNVTFRCDPISEHNRLYWYRQTLGQGPEFLTYFQNEAQLEKSRLLSDRFSAERPKGSFSTLEIQRTEQGDSAMYLCASSLVGRIAKNIQYFGAGTRLSVL.

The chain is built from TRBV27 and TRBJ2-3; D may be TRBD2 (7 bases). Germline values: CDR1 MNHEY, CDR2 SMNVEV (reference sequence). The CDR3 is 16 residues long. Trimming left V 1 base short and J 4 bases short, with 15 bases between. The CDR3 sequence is CASSLLIGGPADTQYF. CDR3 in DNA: TGTGCCAGCAGTTTATTGATCGGGGGGCCGGCAGATACGCAGTATTTT.

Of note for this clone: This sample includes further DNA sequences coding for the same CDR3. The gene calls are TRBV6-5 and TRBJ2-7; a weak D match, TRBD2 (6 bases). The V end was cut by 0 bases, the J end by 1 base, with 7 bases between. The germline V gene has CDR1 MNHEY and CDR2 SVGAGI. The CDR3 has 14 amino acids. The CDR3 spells CASSYSSGSYEQYF. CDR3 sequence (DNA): TGTGCCAGCAGTTACTCGAGCGGGTCCTACGAGCAGTACTTC.

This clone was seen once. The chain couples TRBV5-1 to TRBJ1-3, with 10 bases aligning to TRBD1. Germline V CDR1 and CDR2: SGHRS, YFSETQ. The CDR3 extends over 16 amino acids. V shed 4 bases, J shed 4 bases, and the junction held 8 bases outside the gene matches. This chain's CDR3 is CASSGGQGTAGNTIYF. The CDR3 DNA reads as TGCGCCAGCAGCGGGGGACAGGGGACGGCCGGAAACACCATATATTTT.

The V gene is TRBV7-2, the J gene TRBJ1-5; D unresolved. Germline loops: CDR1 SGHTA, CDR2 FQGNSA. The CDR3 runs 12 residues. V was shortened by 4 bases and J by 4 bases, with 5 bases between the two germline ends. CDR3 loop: CASSSVNQPQHF. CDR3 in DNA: TGTGCCAGCAGCTCAGTAAATCAGCCCCAGCATTTT.

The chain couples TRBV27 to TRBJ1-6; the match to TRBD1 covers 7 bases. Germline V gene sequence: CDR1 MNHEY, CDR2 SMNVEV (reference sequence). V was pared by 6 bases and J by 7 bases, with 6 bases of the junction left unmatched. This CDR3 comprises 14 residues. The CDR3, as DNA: TGTGCCAGCAGCGGGTTAGGGGGCAATTCACCCCTCCACTTT. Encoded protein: CASSGLGGNSPLHF.

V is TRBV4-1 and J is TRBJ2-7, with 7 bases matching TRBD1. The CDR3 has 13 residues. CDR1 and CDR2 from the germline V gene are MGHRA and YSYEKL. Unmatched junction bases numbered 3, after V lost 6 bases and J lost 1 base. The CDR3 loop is CASRSGQSYEQYF. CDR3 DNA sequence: TGCGCCAGCAGGTCGGGACAGTCCTACGAGCAGTACTTC.

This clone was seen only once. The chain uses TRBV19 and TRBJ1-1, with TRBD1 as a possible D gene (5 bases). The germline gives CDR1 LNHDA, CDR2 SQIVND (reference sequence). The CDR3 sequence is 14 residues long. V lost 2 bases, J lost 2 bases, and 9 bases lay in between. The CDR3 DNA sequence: TGTGCCAGTAGTATAATTGGGGGTAACACTGAAGCTTTCTTT. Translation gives CASSIIGGNTEAFF. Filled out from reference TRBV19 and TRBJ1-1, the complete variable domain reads DGGITQSPKYLFRKEGQNVTLSCEQNLNHDAMYWYRQDPGQGLRLIYYSQIVNDFQKGDIAEGYSVSREKKESFPLTVTSAQKNPTAFYLCASSIIGGNTEAFFGQGTRLTVV.

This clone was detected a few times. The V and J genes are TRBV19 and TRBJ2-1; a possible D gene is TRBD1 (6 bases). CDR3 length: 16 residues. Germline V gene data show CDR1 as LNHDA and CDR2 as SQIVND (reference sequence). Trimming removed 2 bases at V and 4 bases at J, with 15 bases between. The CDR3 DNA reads TGTGCCAGTAGTATAACTATCGGACAGCGATACAATGAGCAGTTCTTC. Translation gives CASSITIGQRYNEQFF.

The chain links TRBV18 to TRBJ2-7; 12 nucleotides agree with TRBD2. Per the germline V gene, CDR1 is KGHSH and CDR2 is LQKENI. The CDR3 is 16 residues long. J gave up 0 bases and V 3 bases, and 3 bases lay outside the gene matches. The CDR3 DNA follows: TGTGCCAGCTCACCCGGACTAGCGGGGACCTCCTACGAGCAGTACTTC. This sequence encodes CASSPGLAGTSYEQYF. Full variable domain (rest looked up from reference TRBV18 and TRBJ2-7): NAGVMQNPRHLVRRRGQEARLRCSPMKGHSHVYWYRQLPEEGLKFMVYLQKENIIDESGMPKERFSAEFPKEGPSILRIQQVVRGDSAAYFCASSPGLAGTSYEQYFGPGTRLTVT.